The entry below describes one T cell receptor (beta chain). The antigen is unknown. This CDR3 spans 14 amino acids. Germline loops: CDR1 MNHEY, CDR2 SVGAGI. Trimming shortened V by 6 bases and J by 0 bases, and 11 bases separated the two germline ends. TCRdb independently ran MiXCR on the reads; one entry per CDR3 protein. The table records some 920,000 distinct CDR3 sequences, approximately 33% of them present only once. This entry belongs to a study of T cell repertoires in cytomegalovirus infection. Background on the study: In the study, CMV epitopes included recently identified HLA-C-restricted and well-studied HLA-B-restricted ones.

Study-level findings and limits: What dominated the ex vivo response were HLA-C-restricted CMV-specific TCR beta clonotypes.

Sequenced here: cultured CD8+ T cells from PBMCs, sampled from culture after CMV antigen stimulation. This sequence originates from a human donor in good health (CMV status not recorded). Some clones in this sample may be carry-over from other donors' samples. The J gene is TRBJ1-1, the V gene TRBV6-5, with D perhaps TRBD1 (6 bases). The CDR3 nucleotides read TGTGCCAGCAGGGAAGGACAGTTGAACACTGAAGCTTTCTTT. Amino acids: CASREGQLNTEAFF.